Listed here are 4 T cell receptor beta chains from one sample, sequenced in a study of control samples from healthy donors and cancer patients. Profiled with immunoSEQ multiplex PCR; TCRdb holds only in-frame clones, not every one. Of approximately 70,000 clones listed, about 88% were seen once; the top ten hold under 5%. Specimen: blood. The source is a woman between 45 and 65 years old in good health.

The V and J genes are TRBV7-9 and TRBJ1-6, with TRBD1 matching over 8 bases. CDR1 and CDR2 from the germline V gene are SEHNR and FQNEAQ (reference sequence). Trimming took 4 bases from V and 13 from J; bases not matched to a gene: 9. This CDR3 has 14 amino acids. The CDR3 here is CASSSGQGGYPLHF. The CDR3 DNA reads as TGTGCCAGCAGCTCCGGACAGGGAGGGTATCCCCTCCACTTT.

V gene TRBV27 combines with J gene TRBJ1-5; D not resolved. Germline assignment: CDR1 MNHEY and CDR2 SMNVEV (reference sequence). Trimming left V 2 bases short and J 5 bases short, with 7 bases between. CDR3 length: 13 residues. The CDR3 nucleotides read TGTGCCAGCAGTTTAAACTCCGATCAGCCCCAGCATTTT. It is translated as CASSLNSDQPQHF.

The CDR3 region is CASSVGQGFYEQYF. CDR3 nucleotides: TGTGCCAGCAGCGTGGGACAGGGGTTCTACGAGCAGTACTTC. V is TRBV9 and J is TRBJ2-7, with TRBD1 matching 10 bases. The germline V gene has CDR1 SGDLS and CDR2 YYNGEE. The CDR3 has 14 residues. V lost 2 bases to trimming and J lost 3 bases; unmatched junction nucleotides: 2.

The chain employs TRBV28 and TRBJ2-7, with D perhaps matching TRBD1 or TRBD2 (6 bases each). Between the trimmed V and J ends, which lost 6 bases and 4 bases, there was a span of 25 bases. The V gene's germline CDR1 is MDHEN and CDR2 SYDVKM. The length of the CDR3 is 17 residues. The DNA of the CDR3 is TGTGCCAGCAGGTCCCAGGTAGAACTAGGGGGGTGGTACGAGCAGTACTTC. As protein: CASRSQVELGGWYEQYF. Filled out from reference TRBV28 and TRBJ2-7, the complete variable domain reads DVKVTQSSRYLVKRTGEKVFLECVQDMDHENMFWYRQDPGLGLRLIYFSYDVKMKEKGDIPEGYSVSREKKERFSLILESASTNQTSMYLCASRSQVELGGWYEQYFGPGTRLTVT.